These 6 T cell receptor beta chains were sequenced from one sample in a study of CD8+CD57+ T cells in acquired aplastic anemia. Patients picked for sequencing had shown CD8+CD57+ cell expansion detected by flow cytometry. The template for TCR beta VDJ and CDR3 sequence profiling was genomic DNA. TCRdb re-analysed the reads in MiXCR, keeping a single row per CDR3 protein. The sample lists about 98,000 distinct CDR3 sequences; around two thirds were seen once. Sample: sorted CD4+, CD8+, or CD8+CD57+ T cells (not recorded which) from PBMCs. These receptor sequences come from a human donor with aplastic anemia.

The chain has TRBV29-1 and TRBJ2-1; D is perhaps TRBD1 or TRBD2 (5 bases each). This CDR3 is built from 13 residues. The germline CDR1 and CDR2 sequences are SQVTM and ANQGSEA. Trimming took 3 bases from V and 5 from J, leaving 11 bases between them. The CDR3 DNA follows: TGCAGCGTTGACGGGGCCCGACACAATGAGCAGTTCTTC. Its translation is CSVDGARHNEQFF.

In nucleotides, the CDR3 is TGCAGTGCTTATCCAGGGGCAAGCTCAATAGAGCAGTACTTC. It encodes CSAYPGASSIEQYF. The J gene is TRBJ2-7, the V gene TRBV20-1, with a weak D call TRBD1 (6 bases). The ends were cut back, 5 bases at V and 7 bases at J, with 21 bases in the middle. The CDR3 is 14 residues long. Germline CDR1 reads DFQATT; CDR2 reads SNEGSKA (reference sequence).

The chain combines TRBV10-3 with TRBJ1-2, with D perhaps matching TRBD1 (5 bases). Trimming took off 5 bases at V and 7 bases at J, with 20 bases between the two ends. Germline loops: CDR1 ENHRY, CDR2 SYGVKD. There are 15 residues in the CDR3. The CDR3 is CAISFSGTLGSGYTF. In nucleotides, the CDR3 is TGTGCCATCAGTTTTTCCGGGACCCTAGGCTCTGGCTACACCTTC.

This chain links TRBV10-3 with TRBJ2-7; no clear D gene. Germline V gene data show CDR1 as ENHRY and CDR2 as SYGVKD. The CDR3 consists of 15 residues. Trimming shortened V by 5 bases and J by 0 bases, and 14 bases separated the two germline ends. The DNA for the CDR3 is TGTGCCATCAGTCCAGGCTACATGAGCTCCTACGAGCAGTACTTC. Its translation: CAISPGYMSSYEQYF.

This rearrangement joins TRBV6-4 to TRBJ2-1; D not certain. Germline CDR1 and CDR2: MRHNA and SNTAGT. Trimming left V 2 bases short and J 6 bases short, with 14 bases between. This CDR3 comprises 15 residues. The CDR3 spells CASSDGNLVGNEQFF. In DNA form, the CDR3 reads TGTGCCAGCAGTGACGGTAACCTTGTAGGCAATGAGCAGTTCTTC.

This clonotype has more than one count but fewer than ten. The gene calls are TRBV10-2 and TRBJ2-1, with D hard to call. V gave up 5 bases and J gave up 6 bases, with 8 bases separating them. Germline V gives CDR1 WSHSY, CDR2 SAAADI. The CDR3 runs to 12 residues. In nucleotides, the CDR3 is TGCGCCAGCAGTTTACACGGCAATGAGCAGTTCTTC. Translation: CASSLHGNEQFF.